These T cell receptor beta chains were read from a single sample in a study of CD8+CD57+ T cells in acquired aplastic anemia. TCRdb used MiXCR to reprocess the reads, holding one entry per CDR3 protein. The data contain fewer than 200,000 distinct CDR3 sequences, about half of them singletons. Sequenced sample: sorted CD4+, CD8+, or CD8+CD57+ T cells (not recorded which) from PBMCs. All receptors come from a human donor with aplastic anemia. Each CDR3 is given with its conserved first and last residue. Each record gives: CDR3 length, V gene, J gene, CDR3 protein.

length: 11; V: TRBV7-2; J: TRBJ2-7; CDR3: CAGQGRYEQYF
length: 14; V: TRBV19; J: TRBJ1-3; CDR3: CASSILNSGNTIYF
length: 13; V: TRBV20-1; J: TRBJ2-1; CDR3: CSATSSGANEQFF
length: 15; V: TRBV10-2; J: TRBJ2-1; CDR3: CASSESGQGDNEQFF
length: 18; V: TRBV29-1; J: TRBJ2-6; CDR3: CSVEVTAGEIAGANVLTF
length: 15; V: TRBV7-8; J: TRBJ1-1; CDR3: CASSLIGALGTEAFF
length: 16; V: TRBV20-1; J: TRBJ2-7; CDR3: CSARNPTGTRVYEQYF
length: 15; V: TRBV9; J: TRBJ1-6; CDR3: CASSAGQGGNSPLHF
length: 14; V: TRBV6-5; J: TRBJ1-5; CDR3: CASRSGISNQPQHF
length: 16; V: TRBV15; J: TRBJ1-4; CDR3: CATSRVRGWANEKLFF
length: 15; V: TRBV27; J: TRBJ1-5; CDR3: CASSPGQVARQPQHF
length: 14; V: TRBV19; J: TRBJ2-7; CDR3: CATRPPGPTYEQYF
length: 14; V: TRBV19; J: TRBJ2-6; CDR3: CASSRPSGANALTF
length: 12; V: TRBV28; J: TRBJ1-1; CDR3: CASSIGNAKAFF
length: 14; V: TRBV6-1; J: TRBJ2-5; CDR3: CASSPRSGGETQYF
length: 15; V: TRBV11-2; J: TRBJ2-5; CDR3: CASSLVPSRGETQYF
length: 14; V: TRBV29-1; J: TRBJ2-1; CDR3: CSVEAGTAFYGQFF
length: 16; V: TRBV24-1; J: TRBJ2-1; CDR3: CATSDPSGGSYNEQFF
length: 16; V: TRBV5-4; J: TRBJ2-7; CDR3: CASSTMGSGRAREQYF
length: 15; V: TRBV25-1; J: TRBJ1-3; CDR3: CASSADLPSGNAIYF
length: 13; V: TRBV7-2; J: TRBJ2-7; CDR3: CASSSIPRHEQYF
length: 14; V: TRBV5-5; J: TRBJ1-1; CDR3: CASSLASRAPEAFF
length: 15; V: TRBV20-1; J: TRBJ1-2; CDR3: CSAFQDRAANYGYTF
length: 17; V: TRBV7-9; J: TRBJ2-1; CDR3: CASSSQRGGLAYNEQFF
length: 17; V: TRBV20-1; J: TRBJ2-1; CDR3: CSAQRPLAGVSYNEQFF
length: 14; V: TRBV5-5; J: TRBJ2-1; CDR3: CASSYGTGRTEQFF
length: 12; V: TRBV12-3/TRBV12-4; J: TRBJ2-7; CDR3: CASSPSSYEQYF
length: 14; V: TRBV2; J: TRBJ1-2; CDR3: CASSPDRGNYGYTF
length: 13; V: TRBV24-1; J: TRBJ2-3; CDR3: CATSDHTSDTQYF
length: 13; V: TRBV3-1; J: TRBJ2-5; CDR3: CASSPTTGETQYF
length: 13; V: TRBV6-4; J: TRBJ1-5; CDR3: CTGLRDRAKPQHF
length: 13; V: TRBV7-8; J: TRBJ1-1; CDR3: CASSLEGQGAAFF
length: 14; V: TRBV6-2/TRBV6-3; J: TRBJ1-5; CDR3: CASSGGTRNQPQHF
length: 13; V: TRBV20-1; J: TRBJ2-3; CDR3: CSARQGSTDTQYF
length: 16; V: TRBV5-1; J: TRBJ2-3; CDR3: CASSLPGGAGTDTQYF
length: 16; V: TRBV10-2; J: TRBJ2-5; CDR3: CASRRPGTGEQETQYF
length: 16; V: TRBV9; J: TRBJ2-7; CDR3: CASSVSGDRSVGEQYF
length: 15; V: TRBV15; J: TRBJ2-7; CDR3: CATSSDPGLASEQYF
length: 11; V: TRBV7-2; J: TRBJ1-6; CDR3: CASSPGFPLHF
length: 14; V: TRBV11-3; J: TRBJ2-5; CDR3: CASSTLQGAETQYF
length: 15; V: TRBV11-2; J: TRBJ2-7; CDR3: CASSSRDRELYEQYF
length: 14; V: TRBV5-1; J: TRBJ1-3; CDR3: CASSPQGLMNTIYF
length: 15; V: TRBV15; J: TRBJ2-3; CDR3: CATSPQGAATDTQYF
length: 14; V: TRBV5-1; J: TRBJ2-7; CDR3: CASSPGTTLSEQYF
length: 13; V: TRBV4-3; J: TRBJ1-3; CDR3: CASSKGSGNTIYF
length: 13; V: TRBV5-6; J: TRBJ1-2; CDR3: CASSLGQATGYTF
length: 12; V: TRBV24-1; J: TRBJ1-2; CDR3: CATSDSREGYTF
length: 16; V: TRBV2; J: TRBJ2-7; CDR3: CASSEALPRYGYEQYF
length: 16; V: TRBV7-2; J: TRBJ2-7; CDR3: CASSLVGGRVSYEQYF
length: 15; V: TRBV28; J: TRBJ2-3; CDR3: CASTSEQDLGDTQYF
length: 13; V: TRBV29-1; J: TRBJ2-7; CDR3: CSAQTGAAYEQYF
length: 16; V: TRBV11-1; J: TRBJ2-7; CDR3: CASSLPLSGGGVGQYF
length: 14; V: TRBV2; J: TRBJ1-1; CDR3: CASSERRSLTEAFF
length: 14; V: TRBV12-3/TRBV12-4; J: TRBJ1-2; CDR3: CASSLSTGGPGYTF
length: 14; V: TRBV7-2; J: TRBJ2-7; CDR3: CASRKLQGAYEQYF
length: 13; V: TRBV19; J: TRBJ1-1; CDR3: CASSISQRTEAFF
length: 15; V: TRBV5-4; J: TRBJ1-2; CDR3: CAGSLQGGLGYGYTF
length: 12; V: TRBV15; J: TRBJ2-7; CDR3: CATSSGFGEQYF
length: 16; V: TRBV19; J: TRBJ2-7; CDR3: CASSAKGTGEKHEQYF
length: 13; V: TRBV3-1; J: TRBJ1-1; CDR3: CASSLTTGQGAFF